This T cell receptor beta chain appears in the sequencing data of a study of PD-L1 blockade in urothelial cancer. Overall study: From about 2014, patients received atezolizumab, given as 1,200 mg intravenously every 3 weeks. Samples of blood were analyzed 3 weeks (second dose) and 6 weeks after treatment start.

This clone was detected a few times. Stated time point: pretreatment peripheral blood. From germline, CDR1 is ENHRY and CDR2 SYGVKD. The CDR3 runs to 14 residues. V lost 8 bases and J lost 7; bases outside the gene matches: 10. The assay was immunoSEQ multiplex PCR, and TCRdb's table has in-frame clones only and misses some. The table has 75,000 to 95,000 clones, 85% seen once. The material was PBMCs, obtained around atezolizumab (anti-PD-L1) treatment. This receptor was obtained from a man aged 40-50 years with urothelial cancer. V usage is TRBV10-3 and J usage is TRBJ2-3; TRBD2 agrees at 9 bases. The DNA for the CDR3 is TGTGCCATCGGCGGGAGGGCCGTACTGAATACGCAGTATTTT. The encoded protein is CAIGGRAVLNTQYF.